This record looks at one T cell receptor (beta chain) sequence and its context. Original data processing: Amplification from reference gene primers served as the basis for estimated nucleated cell counts. Profiled with immunoSEQ multiplex PCR; TCRdb holds only in-frame clones, not every one. The D gene and trimming were derived from the DNA, and the V and J assignments and clone size from that table. The sample has roughly 300,000 clones, roughly nine tenths seen once. The data stem from a study of blood T cell repertoires in COVID-19. Study in general: T cells, B-cell-depleted T cells, or PBMCs supplied cDNA or gDNA.

Each participant's cohort was designated according to participant-reported clinical history. Trimming cost V 0 bases and J 6 bases, with 17 bases left between them. The germline gives CDR1 LGHDT, CDR2 YNNKEL (reference sequence). This CDR3 has 16 amino acids. The rearrangement links TRBV3-1 (or the pseudogene TRBV3-2) to TRBJ1-2, with D possibly TRBD1 on 5 matching bases. Input material: PBMCs or T cells enriched from blood (not recorded which). This receptor was identified in a woman aged 25 to 39 who had recovered from COVID-19. The CDR3 loop is CASSQDLEGRTDGYTF. CDR3 coding DNA: TGTGCCAGCAGCCAAGATCTGGAGGGGCGAACGGATGGCTACACCTTC.